This T cell receptor beta chain stems from a study of T cell repertoires in cytomegalovirus infection. As for the study in general: It was recently identified HLA-C-restricted and well-studied HLA-B-restricted CMV epitopes that the study used. It was the public TCR beta signatures that indicated both CMV infection and matching HLA type. Points from the study as a whole: Within the response measured ex vivo, HLA-C-restricted CMV-specific TCR beta clonotypes were dominant.

Points on this clonotype: The antigen remains undetermined.

The CDR3 spans 13 residues. Looked up from germline, CDR1 is DFQATT and CDR2 is SNEGSKA (reference sequence). With 5 bases clipped from V and 4 bases from J, the junction kept 3 bases outside the gene matches. TCRdb reprocessed the reads via MiXCR and lists one record per CDR3 protein. The sample holds about 340,000 distinct CDR3 sequences, almost 30% seen once. The chain is built from TRBV20-1 and TRBJ2-2, with 8 bases aligning to TRBD2. The origin of this receptor is a human donor in good health (CMV status not recorded). Some clones in this sample may be carry-over from other donors' samples. Here the sequenced sample was cultured PBMCs, taken from culture after CMV antigen stimulation. This CDR3 is CSASGTSTGELFF. The CDR3 DNA follows: TGCAGTGCTTCCGGGACTAGCACCGGGGAGCTGTTTTTT.